In this sample, the clone carrying this T cell receptor beta chain is medium-sized (0.01 to 0.1%). Its antigen remains unknown. These data belong to a study of T cell repertoires in aging, cancer and after chemotherapy. Study-level background: Six age groups, ranging from 30 or younger to 70 or older, included the donors. Over several months to years, re-sampled healthy donor repertoires clearly shared clones. General study findings and limits: Loss of evenness, beyond lost richness, contributed to age-related TCR diversity decline in cancer patients.

TCR beta rearrangements were amplified from peripheral blood genomic DNA. Germline CDR1 DFQATT, CDR2 SNEGSKA (reference sequence). Between the trimmed V and J ends, which lost 0 bases and 5 bases, there was a span of 2 bases. The CDR3 is 11 amino acids. A mixed TRB-A/B primer pool amplified rearranged TRB by multiplex touch-down PCR. TCRdb re-called the multiplex PCR reads with MiXCR, one entry per CDR3 protein. The sample lists about 13,000 distinct CDR3 sequences, less than 30% occurring once. J is TRBJ1-5 and V is TRBV20-1; unclear D gene. The clonotype was recovered from a human donor in good health. The sample was blood. CDR3 bases: TGCAGTGCTAGAGACGATCAGCCCCAGCATTTT. It translates to CSARDDQPQHF.